One sample yielded the 22 T cell receptor beta chains listed below, sequenced in a study of cytomegalovirus exposure and HLA in healthy donors. The PCR was carried out with 60 Vbeta primers and 13 Jbeta primers. Sequenced by immunoSEQ multiplex PCR; TCRdb stores in-frame clones only, minus some. The sample carries around 96,000 clones, 65% to 85% recorded once. Sequencing used PBMCs. Source of these receptors: a man in his late teens or twenties in good health and CMV-seronegative.

This clone has only a few counts. The chain carries TRBV7-2 and TRBJ2-3, with TRBD2 matching 8 bases. Germline lookup yields CDR1 SGHTA and CDR2 FQGNSA. This CDR3 has 16 residues. J lost 8 bases, V lost 4 bases, and 14 bases had no gene match. CDR3 sequence reads: CASSSPKGTRRGTQYF. The CDR3 nucleotides read TGTGCCAGCAGCTCGCCCAAAGGGACTAGGAGGGGTACGCAGTATTTT.

The rearrangement uses TRBV2 and TRBJ1-1, with 10 bases that match TRBD1. The CDR3 loop spans 13 amino acids. V lost 7 bases, J lost 5 bases, and 4 bases stayed unmatched. CDR1 and CDR2 from the germline V gene are SNHLY and FYNNEI. CDR3 bases: TGTGCCAGCACTCGACAGGGGGCAACTGAAGCTTTCTTT. This sequence encodes CASTRQGATEAFF.

This chain links TRBV9 with TRBJ1-2; D call uncertain. The germline V and J ends were trimmed by 3 bases and 4 bases, with 13 bases remaining between them. The CDR3 extends over 14 amino acids. Germline CDR1 SGDLS, CDR2 YYNGEE. The CDR3 spells CASSAAGGTYGYTF. DNA for the CDR3: TGTGCCAGCAGCGCCGCCGGCGGTACCTATGGCTACACCTTC.

The chain recombines TRBV5-6 with TRBJ2-3; D is possibly TRBD2 (5 bases). Germline CDR1 SGHDT, CDR2 YYEEEE. This CDR3 has 14 amino acids. V lost 4 bases, J lost 4 bases, and 13 bases lay in between. The CDR3 protein is CASSRVASADTQYF. The CDR3 DNA sequence: TGTGCCAGCAGCCGGGTAGCGTCTGCAGATACGCAGTATTTT.

The chain links TRBV6-5 to TRBJ2-1; D is unclear. Trimming took off 7 bases at V and 4 bases at J, with 5 bases between the two ends. The germline V gene has CDR1 MNHEY and CDR2 SVGAGI. CDR3 size: 11 residues. The CDR3 nucleotides read TGTGCCAGCATCGGTTACAATGAGCAGTTCTTC. This encodes CASIGYNEQFF.

The chain has TRBV19 and TRBJ1-5, with 9 bases identical to TRBD1. The CDR3 covers 15 residues. From germline, CDR1 is LNHDA and CDR2 SQIVND (reference sequence). Germline trimming cut 5 bases from V and 5 bases from J; bases unmatched to any gene: 7. CDR3 DNA: TGTGCCAGTAGTTTTGGGACAGGGCTTGATCAGCCCCAGCATTTT. Amino acid sequence: CASSFGTGLDQPQHF.

This clone was seen a few times. The V call is TRBV6-4, the J call TRBJ2-1, with 14 bases aligning to TRBD2. V lost 4 bases, J lost 6 bases, and 5 bases stayed unmatched. The CDR3 has 16 residues. In germline, CDR1 is MRHNA, CDR2 SNTAGT. CDR3 protein: CASSASGTSGGNEQFF. DNA for the CDR3: TGTGCCAGCAGTGCCTCCGGGACTAGCGGGGGCAATGAGCAGTTCTTC.

CDR3 amino acids: CAWGQGAQTEAFF. The CDR3 bases are TGTGCCTGGGGACAGGGGGCGCAGACTGAAGCTTTCTTT. This chain uses TRBV30 with TRBJ1-1; 11 bases match TRBD1. The junction had 4 bases not matched to a gene; V was cut back by 5 bases and J by 5 bases. Germline CDR1 GTSNPN, CDR2 SVGIG (reference sequence). This CDR3 contains 13 residues. Full variable domain (rest looked up from reference TRBV30 and TRBJ1-1): SQTIHQWPATLVQPVGSPLSLECTVEGTSNPNLYWYRQAAGRGLQLLFYSVGIGQISSEVPQNLSASRPQDRQFILSSKKLLLSDSGFYLCAWGQGAQTEAFFGQGTRLTVV.

This chain links TRBV11-1 with TRBJ2-3; 10 bases are shared with TRBD2. CDR3 length equals 13 residues. The V segment lost 5 bases and the J segment 7 bases; nucleotides outside the gene matches: 3. Germline-derived CDR1 and CDR2 are SGHAT and FQDESV (reference sequence). CDR3 residues: CASSASGGHTQYF. The CDR3 DNA reads TGTGCCAGCAGCGCTAGCGGGGGCCATACGCAGTATTTT. Supplemented by reference TRBV11-1 and TRBJ2-3, the full variable domain reads EAEVAQSPRYKITEKSQAVAFWCDPISGHATLYWYRQILGQGPELLVQFQDESVVDDSQLPKDRFSAERLKGVDSTLKIQPAELGDSAMYLCASSASGGHTQYFGPGTRLTVL.

V and J are TRBV7-8 and TRBJ1-5; 7 nucleotides match TRBD1. The CDR3 spans 19 residues. Germline CDR1 reads SGHVS; CDR2 reads FQNEAQ. V lost 1 base and J lost 7; bases outside the gene matches: 19. The CDR3 nucleotides are TGTGCCAGCAGCTTAGGGGCCCAGACAGGGAAGGGGTTGCGACAGCCCCAGCATTTT. Protein sequence: CASSLGAQTGKGLRQPQHF.

CDR3 in DNA: TGCGCCAGCTTGATGACAGGCCAACTTCCTCTTTCCGGTGGCTACACCTTC. Translated: CASLMTGQLPLSGGYTF. This chain uses TRBV23-1 with TRBJ1-2; a weak D match, TRBD1 (6 bases). TRBV23-1 is flagged as an ORF with uncertain function. The CDR3 covers 17 residues. Trimming removed 8 bases at V and 7 bases at J, with 29 bases between.

This clone was seen only a few times. The rearrangement joins TRBV5-1 to TRBJ2-1, with 10 bases lining up with TRBD1. V shed 2 bases and J 5 bases; nucleotides not matched to a gene: 1. This CDR3 has 14 amino acids. CDR1 and CDR2 from the germline V gene are SGHRS and YFSETQ. CDR3: CASSFGQGDNEQFF. CDR3 sequence (DNA): TGCGCCAGCAGCTTTGGACAGGGGGACAATGAGCAGTTCTTC.

The chain recombines TRBV2 with TRBJ2-2, with 11 positions matching TRBD1. The germline V gene has CDR1 SNHLY and CDR2 FYNNEI. The CDR3 spans 17 residues. V was pared by 6 bases and J by 1 base, with 7 bases of the junction left unmatched. The CDR3 sequence is CASSGQGAGRNTGELFF. The CDR3 DNA follows: TGTGCCAGCAGCGGACAGGGGGCGGGTAGGAACACCGGGGAGCTGTTTTTT.

The chain links TRBV28 to TRBJ1-3, with 7 positions matching TRBD1. Trimming cost V 2 bases and J 7 bases; bases outside gene matches: 20. The germline V gene has CDR1 MDHEN and CDR2 SYDVKM. This CDR3 contains 19 residues. The CDR3 protein is CASSLEAGRGRVSRNTIYF. The CDR3 DNA is TGTGCCAGCAGTTTAGAGGCCGGGAGGGGGCGAGTTTCGAGGAACACCATATATTTT.

This clone was seen just once. The rearrangement uses TRBV27 and TRBJ1-6; the match to TRBD1 covers 8 bases. The CDR3 has 15 residues. From germline, CDR1 is MNHEY and CDR2 SMNVEV (reference sequence). V shed 7 bases, J shed 6 bases, and the junction held 8 bases outside the gene matches. The CDR3 nucleotides read TGTGCCAGCATTCCCTCAGGGGGCCTTAATTCACCCCTCCACTTT. Protein sequence: CASIPSGGLNSPLHF.

V usage is TRBV28 and J usage is TRBJ2-5; unclear D gene. Germline V gene sequence: CDR1 MDHEN, CDR2 SYDVKM. Trimming left V 5 bases short and J 4 bases short, with 20 bases between. The CDR3 has 16 residues. CDR3 coding DNA: TGTGCCAGCAGTCCCTGGGCCTCCCCGATTGGAGAGACCCAGTACTTC. Translation gives CASSPWASPIGETQYF.

J is TRBJ2-5 and V is TRBV6-6, with 9 bases matching TRBD1. The J call may be incorrect, as the DNA end agrees better with TRBJ2-7. The CDR3 runs to 16 residues. The germline V gene encodes CDR1 MNHNY and CDR2 SVGAGI (reference sequence). The CDR3 nucleotides read TGTGCCAGCAGTTCCCCCGACCTGACAGGGGGCTACGAGCAGTACTTC. This gives the protein CASSSPDLTGGYEQYF.

This rearrangement joins TRBV6-1 to TRBJ2-2, with 12 bases fitting TRBD2. The CDR3 runs 15 residues. Germline V gene sequence: CDR1 MNHNS, CDR2 SASEGT. Unmatched junction bases numbered 7, after V lost 9 bases and J lost 5 bases. CDR3 DNA: TGTGCCAGTAACCGACTAGCGGGGGAAACCGGGGAGCTGTTTTTT. Translating gives CASNRLAGETGELFF.

The chain carries TRBV5-6 and TRBJ2-1; tentatively, D is TRBD1 (6 bases). Germline assignment: CDR1 SGHDT and CDR2 YYEEEE. This CDR3 has 15 residues. Trimming left V 2 bases short and J 3 bases short, with 12 bases between. CDR3 region: CASSLWDINYNEQFF. Here the CDR3 DNA reads TGTGCCAGCAGCTTATGGGACATCAACTACAATGAGCAGTTCTTC.

This rearrangement joins TRBV4-2 to TRBJ1-6; D perhaps matches TRBD1 (5 bases). CDR3 length equals 16 residues. The V end was cut by 1 base, the J end by 7 bases, with 14 bases between. CDR1 and CDR2 (germline): LGHNA, YNFKEQ. The CDR3 sequence is CASSQVGGVKNSPLHF. In nucleotides, the CDR3 is TGTGCCAGCAGCCAAGTGGGGGGGGTTAAGAATTCACCCCTCCACTTT.

This sequence joins TRBV11-2 and TRBJ1-2, with 7 bases matching TRBD1. The CDR3 extends over 16 amino acids. V was clipped by 4 bases and J by 4 bases; unmatched bases: 12. Per germline, CDR1 SGHAT and CDR2 FQNNGV. The CDR3 DNA reads TGTGCCAGCAGCTCAACCACCTCCGGGACAGTCTATGGCTACACCTTC. Protein sequence: CASSSTTSGTVYGYTF.

V usage is TRBV7-9 and J usage is TRBJ2-1; no reliable D call. The CDR3 runs to 10 residues. The V end was cut by 3 bases, the J end by 10 bases, with 4 bases between. The germline gives CDR1 SEHNR, CDR2 FQNEAQ (reference sequence). CDR3 coding DNA: TGTGCCAGCAGCTTTAGCGAGCAGTTCTTC. Translating it yields CASSFSEQFF. The entire variable domain, with the rest obtained from reference TRBV7-9 and TRBJ2-1, is as follows: DTGVSQNPRHKITKRGQNVTFRCDPISEHNRLYWYRQTLGQGPEFLTYFQNEAQLEKSRLLSDRFSAERPKGSFSTLEIQRTEQGDSAMYLCASSFSEQFFGPGTRLTVL.